Listed below are T cell receptor beta chains from one sample, sequenced in a study of blood T cell repertoires in COVID-19. Measured with immunoSEQ multiplex PCR; TCRdb has only the in-frame clones, and not every one. The profile covers about 480,000 clones, with nearly 90% appearing a single time and around 0.9% taken by the ten largest. Sequencing used peripheral blood. Source of these receptors: a man in his late teens or twenties with COVID-19, enrolled during active disease. Each CDR3 is given with its conserved first and last residue. Fields, in order: V gene, clone size, CDR3 length, D gene, J gene, CDR3 protein, CDR3 DNA. D genes are given only for firm matches. The listing skips clone size in some rows; elsewhere it reads once, few, many or a size class.

TRBV6-5	once	16	TRBD1	TRBJ2-3	CASSYAGTGGTDTQYF	TGTGCCAGCAGTTACGCCGGGACAGGGGGGACAGATACGCAGTATTTT
TRBV2	-	17	TRBD2	TRBJ2-3	CASSLQGLAGVTDTQYF	TGTGCCAGCAGTTTGCAAGGACTAGCGGGGGTCACAGATACGCAGTATTTT
TRBV3-1/TRBV3-2	-	15	-	TRBJ1-2	CASSPTSTANYGYTF	TGTGCCAGCAGCCCAACCTCCACCGCGAACTATGGCTACACCTTC
TRBV5-1	-	16	TRBD2	TRBJ2-3	CASSASGRAHSDTQYF	TGCGCCAGCAGCGCTAGCGGGAGGGCCCATTCAGATACGCAGTATTTT
TRBV10-2	-	16	TRBD1	TRBJ1-2	CASSGSGYRGRAGYTF	TGCGCCAGCAGTGGGTCCGGATACAGGGGACGGGCTGGCTACACCTTC
TRBV19	-	15	TRBD1	TRBJ2-5	CASGKGQGGRETQYF	TGTGCCAGTGGAAAGGGACAGGGAGGGAGGGAGACCCAGTACTTC
TRBV7-9	-	14	-	TRBJ1-3	CASSPRQAGNTIYF	TGTGCCAGCAGCCCCCGACAGGCCGGAAACACCATATATTTT
TRBV18	-	13	-	TRBJ2-3	CASSPGATDTQYF	TGTGCCAGCTCACCAGGGGCCACAGATACGCAGTATTTT
TRBV9	-	14	TRBD1	TRBJ1-1	CASSVGTGGTEAFF	TGTGCCAGCAGCGTAGGAACAGGGGGCACTGAAGCTTTCTTT
TRBV11-3	once	14	-	TRBJ2-5	CASSPSRGEETQYF	TGTGCCAGCAGCCCCTCGCGGGGAGAAGAGACCCAGTACTTC
TRBV6-5	once	13	TRBD2	TRBJ2-1	CASRLAGNNEQFF	TGTGCCAGCCGACTAGCGGGAAACAATGAGCAGTTCTTC
TRBV7-8	-	16	-	TRBJ1-2	CASSNREQRFSYGYTF	TGTGCCAGCAGTAACAGAGAGCAGAGATTTTCCTATGGCTACACCTTC
TRBV7-8	-	15	TRBD1	TRBJ2-7	CASSKPGQGTYEQYF	TGTGCCAGCAGTAAACCGGGACAGGGCACCTACGAGCAGTACTTC
TRBV6-5	-	13	TRBD1	TRBJ1-1	CASSKTGGTEAFF	TGTGCCAGCAGTAAGACAGGGGGCACTGAAGCTTTCTTT
TRBV4-1	once	18	-	TRBJ1-4	CASSQDKADFATNEKLFF	TGCGCCAGCAGCCAAGATAAGGCGGACTTTGCAACTAATGAAAAACTGTTTTTT
TRBV12-3/TRBV12-4	-	13	-	TRBJ1-1	CASSLLESTEAFF	TGTGCCAGCAGTTTGTTGGAGTCCACTGAAGCTTTCTTT
TRBV7-9	once	13	-	TRBJ2-1	CASSTGQYNEQFF	TGTGCCAGCAGCACAGGACAGTACAATGAGCAGTTCTTC
TRBV27	few	15	-	TRBJ1-1	CASTALTSPQGKAFF	TGTGCCAGCACCGCACTAACATCTCCACAGGGTAAGGCTTTCTTT
TRBV5-1	-	15	-	TRBJ2-7	CASSLGYGSSYEQYF	TGCGCCAGCAGCTTGGGATATGGGAGCTCCTACGAGCAGTACTTC
TRBV11-3	few	16	-	TRBJ2-1	CASSLGIGSFEHEQFF	TGTGCCAGCAGCCTCGGGATAGGTTCCTTTGAACATGAGCAGTTCTTC
TRBV28	-	14	-	TRBJ2-7	CASSPFSLSYEQYF	TGTGCCAGCAGCCCCTTTTCGTTGAGTTACGAGCAGTACTTC
TRBV2	-	13	-	TRBJ2-7	CASSEYREYEQYF	TGTGCCAGCAGTGAATACAGGGAATACGAGCAGTACTTC
TRBV19	-	17	TRBD2	TRBJ2-5	CASSIVWTSGGQETQYF	TGTGCCAGTAGTATAGTTTGGACTAGCGGGGGTCAAGAGACCCAGTACTTC
TRBV4-1	-	14	TRBD2	TRBJ2-1	CASSHKSGGNEQFF	TGCGCCAGCAGCCATAAGAGCGGGGGCAATGAGCAGTTCTTC
TRBV5-1	-	16	-	TRBJ2-1	CASSAQRDLSYNEQFF	TGCGCCAGCAGCGCACAGAGGGACTTGTCCTACAATGAGCAGTTCTTC
TRBV4-1	-	16	TRBD2	TRBJ2-3	CASSQDIAGATDTQYF	TGCGCCAGCAGCCAAGATATAGCGGGGGCTACAGATACGCAGTATTTT
TRBV5-1	once	16	TRBD2	TRBJ2-3	CASSKSGRADTDTQYF	TGCGCCAGCAGCAAAAGCGGGAGGGCCGACACAGATACGCAGTATTTT
TRBV9	-	16	TRBD2	TRBJ2-1	CASSPSRTSGYNEQFF	TGTGCCAGCAGCCCCTCGAGGACTAGCGGTTACAATGAGCAGTTCTTC
TRBV2	-	15	-	TRBJ2-5	CASSERQVSQETQYF	TGTGCCAGCAGTGAAAGGCAGGTATCTCAAGAGACCCAGTACTTC
TRBV6-5	-	14	TRBD1	TRBJ2-3	CASSSDRVTDTQYF	TGTGCCAGCAGCTCCGACAGGGTCACAGATACGCAGTATTTT
TRBV5-5	-	12	-	TRBJ1-4	CTSSLSGEKLFF	TGTACCAGCAGCTTGTCGGGGGAAAAACTGTTTTTT